This T cell receptor beta chain was retrieved from a study of molecular identifiers for immune sequencing clone quantification. Whole-study results and caveats: Clone sizes that are highly expanded could be underestimated when identical TCR molecules share a barcode.

There are many counts of this clonotype. Its specificity is unknown. In TCRdb, the PCR reads were re-called with MiXCR into one record per CDR3 protein. The sample comprises nearly 650,000 distinct CDR3 sequences, less than 30% of which are singletons, and about 0.84% rests with the top ten. The V gene's germline CDR1 is PRHDT and CDR2 FYEKMQ (reference sequence). Trimming took off 0 bases at V and 0 bases at J, with 9 bases between the two ends. The CDR3 totals 16 residues. The chain carries TRBV13 and TRBJ2-1; D unresolved. The specimen sequenced was naive CD8+ T cells from blood, with Jurkat cell RNA spiked in. Specified subset: FACS-sorted CD8+CD4-CCR7+CD45RA+ naive T cells. This receptor was obtained from a human donor in good health. Some libraries in this study had Jurkat cell RNA spiked in. The CDR3 region is CASSLGLSISYNEQFF. CDR3 DNA sequence: TGTGCCAGCAGCTTAGGCCTTTCTATCTCCTACAATGAGCAGTTCTTC.